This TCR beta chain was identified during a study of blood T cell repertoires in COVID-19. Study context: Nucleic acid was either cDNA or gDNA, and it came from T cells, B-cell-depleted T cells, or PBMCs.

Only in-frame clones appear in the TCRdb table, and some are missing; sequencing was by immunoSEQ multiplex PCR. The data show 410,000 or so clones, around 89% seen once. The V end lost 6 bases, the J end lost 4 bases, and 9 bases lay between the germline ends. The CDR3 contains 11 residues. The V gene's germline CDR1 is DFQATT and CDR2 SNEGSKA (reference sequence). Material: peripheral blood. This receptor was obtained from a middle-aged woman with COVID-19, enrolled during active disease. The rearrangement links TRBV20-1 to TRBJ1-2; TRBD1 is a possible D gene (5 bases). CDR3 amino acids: CSAGGIYGYTF. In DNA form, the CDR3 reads TGCAGTGCGGGGGGGATCTATGGCTACACCTTC.